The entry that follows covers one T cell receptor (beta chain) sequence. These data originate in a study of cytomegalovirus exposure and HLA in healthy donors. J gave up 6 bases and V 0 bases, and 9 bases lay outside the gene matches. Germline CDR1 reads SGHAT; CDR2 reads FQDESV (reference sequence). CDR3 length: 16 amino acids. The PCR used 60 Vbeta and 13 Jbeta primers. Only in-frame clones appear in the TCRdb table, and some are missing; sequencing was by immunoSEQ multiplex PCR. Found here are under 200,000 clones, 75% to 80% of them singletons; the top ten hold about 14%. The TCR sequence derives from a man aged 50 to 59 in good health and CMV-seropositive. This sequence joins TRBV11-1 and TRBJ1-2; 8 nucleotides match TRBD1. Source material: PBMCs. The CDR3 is CASSLAESTGVHGYTF. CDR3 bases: TGTGCCAGCAGCTTAGCGGAGTCGACAGGGGTTCATGGCTACACCTTC. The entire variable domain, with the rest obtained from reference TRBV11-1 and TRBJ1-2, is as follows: EAEVAQSPRYKITEKSQAVAFWCDPISGHATLYWYRQILGQGPELLVQFQDESVVDDSQLPKDRFSAERLKGVDSTLKIQPAELGDSAMYLCASSLAESTGVHGYTFGSGTRLTVV.